This TCR beta chain originates from a study of identical twins. At least ten counts were recorded for this clonotype. Deletions cut 5 bases from V and 4 bases from J, with 16 bases between. CDR3 length: 15 amino acids. Germline assignment: CDR1 MNHNS and CDR2 SASEGT. TCRdb ran MiXCR on the 5' RACE reads and lists one entry per CDR3 protein. The table has 200,000 to 300,000 distinct CDR3 sequences, 10% to 13% seen once. Sequences were obtained from memory T cells sorted from blood. The source is a man aged 45-65 years in good health. V is TRBV6-1 and J is TRBJ2-3; a weak D match, TRBD1 (6 bases). Written as DNA, the CDR3 is TGTGCCAGCAGTCCCCGAAACAGGGCTCCAGATACGCAGTATTTT. Amino acids: CASSPRNRAPDTQYF.